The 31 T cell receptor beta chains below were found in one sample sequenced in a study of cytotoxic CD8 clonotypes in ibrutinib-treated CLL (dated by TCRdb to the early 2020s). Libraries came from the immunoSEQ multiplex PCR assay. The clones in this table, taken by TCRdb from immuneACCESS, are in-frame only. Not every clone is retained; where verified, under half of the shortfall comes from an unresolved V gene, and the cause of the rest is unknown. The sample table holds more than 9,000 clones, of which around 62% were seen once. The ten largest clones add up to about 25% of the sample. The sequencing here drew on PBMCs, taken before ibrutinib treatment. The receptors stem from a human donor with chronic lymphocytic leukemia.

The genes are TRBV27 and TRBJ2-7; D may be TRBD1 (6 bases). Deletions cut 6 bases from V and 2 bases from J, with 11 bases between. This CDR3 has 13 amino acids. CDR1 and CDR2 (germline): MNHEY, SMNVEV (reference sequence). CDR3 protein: CASRPTGTYEQYF. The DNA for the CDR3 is TGTGCCAGCAGACCGACAGGAACCTACGAGCAGTACTTC.

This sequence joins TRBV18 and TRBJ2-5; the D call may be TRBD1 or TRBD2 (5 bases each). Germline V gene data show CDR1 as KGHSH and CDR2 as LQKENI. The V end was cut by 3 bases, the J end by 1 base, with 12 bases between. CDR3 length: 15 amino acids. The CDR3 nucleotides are TGTGCCAGCTCACCCCATCGTGGGGGCCAAGAGACCCAGTACTTC. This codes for CASSPHRGGQETQYF. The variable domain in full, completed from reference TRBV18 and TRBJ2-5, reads NAGVMQNPRHLVRRRGQEARLRCSPMKGHSHVYWYRQLPEEGLKFMVYLQKENIIDESGMPKERFSAEFPKEGPSILRIQQVVRGDSAAYFCASSPHRGGQETQYFGPGTRLLVL.

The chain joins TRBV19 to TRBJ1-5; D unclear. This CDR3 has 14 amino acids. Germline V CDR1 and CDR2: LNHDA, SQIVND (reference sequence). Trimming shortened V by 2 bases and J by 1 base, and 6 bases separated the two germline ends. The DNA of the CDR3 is TGTGCCAGTAGTATAACTGGGAGCAATCAGCCCCAGCATTTT. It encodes CASSITGSNQPQHF.

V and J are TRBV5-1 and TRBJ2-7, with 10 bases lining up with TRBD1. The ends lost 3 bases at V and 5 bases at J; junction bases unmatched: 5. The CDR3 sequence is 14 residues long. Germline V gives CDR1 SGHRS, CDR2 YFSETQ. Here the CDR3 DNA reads TGCGCCAGCAGCTACCGGACAGGGGGGCACGAGCAGTACTTC. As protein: CASSYRTGGHEQYF.

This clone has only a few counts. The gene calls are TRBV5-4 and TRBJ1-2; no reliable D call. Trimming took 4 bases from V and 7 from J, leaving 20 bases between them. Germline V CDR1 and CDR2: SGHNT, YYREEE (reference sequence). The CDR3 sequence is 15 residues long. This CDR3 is CASSAIGPQPGGYTF. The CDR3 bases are TGTGCCAGCAGCGCGATTGGCCCACAGCCGGGTGGCTACACCTTC.

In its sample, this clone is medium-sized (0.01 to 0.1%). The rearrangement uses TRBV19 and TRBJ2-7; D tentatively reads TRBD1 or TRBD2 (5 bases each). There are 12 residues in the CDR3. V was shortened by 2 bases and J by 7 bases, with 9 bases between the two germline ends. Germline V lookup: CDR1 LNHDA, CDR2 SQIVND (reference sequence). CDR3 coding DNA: TGTGCCAGTAGTATAAGGGGCGGGGAGCAGTACTTC. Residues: CASSIRGGEQYF.

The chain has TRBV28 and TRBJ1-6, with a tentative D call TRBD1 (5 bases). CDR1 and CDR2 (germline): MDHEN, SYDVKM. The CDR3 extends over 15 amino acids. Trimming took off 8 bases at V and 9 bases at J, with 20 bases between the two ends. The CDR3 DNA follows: TGTGCCAGCTCGGGGGGAGGGTCCTTGGGTTCACCCCTCCACTTT. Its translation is CASSGGGSLGSPLHF.

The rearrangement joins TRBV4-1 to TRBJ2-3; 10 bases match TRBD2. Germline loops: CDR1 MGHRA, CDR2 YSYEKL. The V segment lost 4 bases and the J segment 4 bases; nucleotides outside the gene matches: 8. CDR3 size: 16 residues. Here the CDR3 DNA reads TGCGCCAGCAGCCCCACCGGAGCGGGGGGGCCAGATACGCAGTATTTT. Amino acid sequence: CASSPTGAGGPDTQYF.

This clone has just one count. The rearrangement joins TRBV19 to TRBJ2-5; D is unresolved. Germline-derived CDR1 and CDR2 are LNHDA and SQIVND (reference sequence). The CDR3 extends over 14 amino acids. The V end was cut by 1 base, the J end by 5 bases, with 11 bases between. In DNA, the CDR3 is TGTGCCAGTAGTATAGCGGCACCGAAGGAGACCCAGTACTTC. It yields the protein CASSIAAPKETQYF.

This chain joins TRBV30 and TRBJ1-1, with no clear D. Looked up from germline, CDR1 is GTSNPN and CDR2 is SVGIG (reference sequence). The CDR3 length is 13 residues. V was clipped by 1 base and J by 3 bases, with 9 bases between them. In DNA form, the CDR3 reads TGTGCCTGGAGTGGACGGAGCTACACTGAAGCTTTCTTT. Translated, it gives CAWSGRSYTEAFF.

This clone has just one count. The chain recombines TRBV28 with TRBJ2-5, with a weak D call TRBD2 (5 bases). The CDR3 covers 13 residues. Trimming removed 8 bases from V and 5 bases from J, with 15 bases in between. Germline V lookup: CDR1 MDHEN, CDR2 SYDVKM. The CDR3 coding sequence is TGTGCCAGCTTCCGTCCCGGGGTCGAGACCCAGTACTTC. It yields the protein CASFRPGVETQYF.

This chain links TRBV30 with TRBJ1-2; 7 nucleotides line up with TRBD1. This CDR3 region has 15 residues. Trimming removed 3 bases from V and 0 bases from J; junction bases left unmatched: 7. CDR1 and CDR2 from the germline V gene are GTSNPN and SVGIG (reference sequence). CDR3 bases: TGTGCCTGGAGCCTCAGGGGGAGAGCTAACTATGGCTACACCTTC. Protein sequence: CAWSLRGRANYGYTF.

CDR3 DNA: TGCAGCGTTGAAACGGGACTACCGATTTACAATGAGCAGTTCTTC. Amino acids: CSVETGLPIYNEQFF. V is TRBV29-1 and J is TRBJ2-1; TRBD2 agrees at 7 bases. The germline CDR1 and CDR2 sequences are SQVTM and ANQGSEA. This CDR3 contains 15 residues. Trimming cost V 2 bases and J 4 bases; bases outside gene matches: 8.

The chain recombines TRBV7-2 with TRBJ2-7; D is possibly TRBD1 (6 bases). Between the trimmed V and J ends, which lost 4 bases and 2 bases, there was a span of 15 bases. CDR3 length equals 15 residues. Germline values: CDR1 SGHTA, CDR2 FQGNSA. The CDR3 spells CASSSQGRITYEQYF. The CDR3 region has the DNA TGTGCCAGCAGCTCACAGGGTAGAATCACCTACGAGCAGTACTTC.

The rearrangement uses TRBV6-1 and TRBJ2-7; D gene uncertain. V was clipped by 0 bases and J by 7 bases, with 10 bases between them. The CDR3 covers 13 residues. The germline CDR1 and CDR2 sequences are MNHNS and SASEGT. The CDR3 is CASSEARSGEQYF. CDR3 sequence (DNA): TGTGCCAGCAGTGAAGCGCGGAGTGGTGAGCAGTACTTC.

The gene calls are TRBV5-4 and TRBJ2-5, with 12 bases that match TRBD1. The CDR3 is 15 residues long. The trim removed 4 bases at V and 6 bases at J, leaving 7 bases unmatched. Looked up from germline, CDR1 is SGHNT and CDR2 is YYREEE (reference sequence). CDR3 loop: CASSPGTGGRKTQYF. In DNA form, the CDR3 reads TGTGCCAGCAGCCCCGGGACAGGGGGCAGGAAGACCCAGTACTTC.

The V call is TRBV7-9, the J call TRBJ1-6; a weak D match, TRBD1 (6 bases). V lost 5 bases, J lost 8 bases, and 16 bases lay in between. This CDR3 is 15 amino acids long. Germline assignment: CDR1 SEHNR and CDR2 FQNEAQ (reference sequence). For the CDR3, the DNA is TGTGCCAGCAGCCAATCTACAGGGAATGATTCACCCCTCCACTTT. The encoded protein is CASSQSTGNDSPLHF.

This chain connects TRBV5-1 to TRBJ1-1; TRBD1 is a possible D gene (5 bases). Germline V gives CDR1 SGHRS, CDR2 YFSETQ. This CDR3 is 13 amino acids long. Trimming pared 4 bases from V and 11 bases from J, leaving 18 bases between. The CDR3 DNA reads TGCGCCAGCAGCCAGGGTGGGGTTGTGAGGGCTTTCTTT. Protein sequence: CASSQGGVVRAFF.

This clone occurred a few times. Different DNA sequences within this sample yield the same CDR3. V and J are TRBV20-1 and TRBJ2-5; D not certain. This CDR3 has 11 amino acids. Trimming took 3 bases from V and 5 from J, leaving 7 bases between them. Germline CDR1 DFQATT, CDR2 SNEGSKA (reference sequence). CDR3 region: CSARGGETQYF. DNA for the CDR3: TGCAGTGCTAGGGGTGGGGAGACCCAGTACTTC.

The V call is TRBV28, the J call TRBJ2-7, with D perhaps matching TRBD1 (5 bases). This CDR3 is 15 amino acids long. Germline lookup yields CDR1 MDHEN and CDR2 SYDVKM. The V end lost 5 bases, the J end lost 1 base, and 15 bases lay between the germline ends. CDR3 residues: CASSPSYQGSYEQYF. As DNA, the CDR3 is TGTGCCAGCAGTCCGTCATACCAGGGATCCTACGAGCAGTACTTC.

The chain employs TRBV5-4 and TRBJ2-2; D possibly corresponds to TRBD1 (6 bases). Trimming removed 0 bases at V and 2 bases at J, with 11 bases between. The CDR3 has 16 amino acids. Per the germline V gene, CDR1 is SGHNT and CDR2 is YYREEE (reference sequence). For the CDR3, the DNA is TGTGCCAGCAGCTTGGTGGCAGGGGTTAACACCGGGGAGCTGTTTTTT. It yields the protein CASSLVAGVNTGELFF.

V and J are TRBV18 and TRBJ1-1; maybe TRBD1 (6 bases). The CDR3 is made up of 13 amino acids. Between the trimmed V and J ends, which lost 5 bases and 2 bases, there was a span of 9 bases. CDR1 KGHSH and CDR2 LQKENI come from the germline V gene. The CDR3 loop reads CASSRTDNTEAFF. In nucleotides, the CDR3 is TGTGCCAGCTCAAGGACAGATAACACTGAAGCTTTCTTT. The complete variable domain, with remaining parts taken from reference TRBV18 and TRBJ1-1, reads NAGVMQNPRHLVRRRGQEARLRCSPMKGHSHVYWYRQLPEEGLKFMVYLQKENIIDESGMPKERFSAEFPKEGPSILRIQQVVRGDSAAYFCASSRTDNTEAFFGQGTRLTVV.

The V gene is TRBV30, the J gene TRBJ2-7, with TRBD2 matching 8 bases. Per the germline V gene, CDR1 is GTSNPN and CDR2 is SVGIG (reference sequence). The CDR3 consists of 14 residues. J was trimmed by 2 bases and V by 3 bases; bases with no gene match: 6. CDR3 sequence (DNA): TGTGCCTGGAGGGGCGGGGGGCTCCCCTACGAGCAGTACTTC. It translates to CAWRGGGLPYEQYF.

The CDR3 DNA reads as TGCGCCAGCAGCTTTGGGGGGCCCGGGGAGACCCAGTACTTC. Protein sequence: CASSFGGPGETQYF. The chain combines TRBV5-1 with TRBJ2-5; D may be TRBD1 or TRBD2 (6 bases each). Deletions cut 2 bases from V and 5 bases from J, with 13 bases between. This CDR3 has 14 residues. In germline, CDR1 is SGHRS, CDR2 YFSETQ.

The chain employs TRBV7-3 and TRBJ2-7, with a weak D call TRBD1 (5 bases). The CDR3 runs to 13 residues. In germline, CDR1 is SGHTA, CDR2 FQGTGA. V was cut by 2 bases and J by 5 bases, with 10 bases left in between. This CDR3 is CASSLGAGNEQYF. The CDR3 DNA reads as TGTGCCAGCAGCTTAGGAGCAGGGAACGAGCAGTACTTC.

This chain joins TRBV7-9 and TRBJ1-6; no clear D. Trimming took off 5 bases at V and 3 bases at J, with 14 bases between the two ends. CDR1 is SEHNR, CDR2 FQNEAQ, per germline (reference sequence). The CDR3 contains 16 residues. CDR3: CASSPPSGSYNSPLHF. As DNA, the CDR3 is TGTGCCAGCAGCCCCCCCTCCGGGAGCTATAATTCACCCCTCCACTTT.

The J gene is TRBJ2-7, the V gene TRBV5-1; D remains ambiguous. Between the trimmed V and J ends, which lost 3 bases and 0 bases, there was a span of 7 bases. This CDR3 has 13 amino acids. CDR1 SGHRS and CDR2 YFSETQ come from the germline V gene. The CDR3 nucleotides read TGCGCCAGCAGCTCGGGCAACTCCTACGAGCAGTACTTC. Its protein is CASSSGNSYEQYF.

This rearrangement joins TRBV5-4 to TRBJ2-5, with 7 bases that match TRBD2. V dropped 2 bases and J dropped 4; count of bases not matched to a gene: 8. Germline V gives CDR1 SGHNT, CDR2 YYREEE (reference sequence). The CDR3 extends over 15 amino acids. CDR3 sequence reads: CASSFGGGNGETQYF. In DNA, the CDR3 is TGTGCCAGCAGCTTTGGCGGGGGAAACGGAGAGACCCAGTACTTC.

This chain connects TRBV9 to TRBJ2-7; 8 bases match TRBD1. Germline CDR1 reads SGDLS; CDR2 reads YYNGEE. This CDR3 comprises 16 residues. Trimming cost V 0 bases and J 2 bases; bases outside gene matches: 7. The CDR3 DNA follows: TGTGCCAGCAGCGTAGAGGGGACAGGATCCACCTACGAGCAGTACTTC. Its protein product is CASSVEGTGSTYEQYF.

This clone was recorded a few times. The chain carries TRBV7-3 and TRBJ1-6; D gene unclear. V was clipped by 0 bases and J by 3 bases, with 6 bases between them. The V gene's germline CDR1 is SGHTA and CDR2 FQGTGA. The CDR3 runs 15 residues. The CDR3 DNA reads TGTGCCAGCAGCTTAACCGGACTCTATAATTCACCCCTCCACTTT. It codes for CASSLTGLYNSPLHF.

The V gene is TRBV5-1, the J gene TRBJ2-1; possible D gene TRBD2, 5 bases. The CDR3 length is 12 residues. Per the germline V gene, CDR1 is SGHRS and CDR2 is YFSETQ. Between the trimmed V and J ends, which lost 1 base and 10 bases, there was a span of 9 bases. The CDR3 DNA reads TGCGCCAGCAGCTTGACGGGAAGCGAGCAGTTCTTC. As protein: CASSLTGSEQFF.